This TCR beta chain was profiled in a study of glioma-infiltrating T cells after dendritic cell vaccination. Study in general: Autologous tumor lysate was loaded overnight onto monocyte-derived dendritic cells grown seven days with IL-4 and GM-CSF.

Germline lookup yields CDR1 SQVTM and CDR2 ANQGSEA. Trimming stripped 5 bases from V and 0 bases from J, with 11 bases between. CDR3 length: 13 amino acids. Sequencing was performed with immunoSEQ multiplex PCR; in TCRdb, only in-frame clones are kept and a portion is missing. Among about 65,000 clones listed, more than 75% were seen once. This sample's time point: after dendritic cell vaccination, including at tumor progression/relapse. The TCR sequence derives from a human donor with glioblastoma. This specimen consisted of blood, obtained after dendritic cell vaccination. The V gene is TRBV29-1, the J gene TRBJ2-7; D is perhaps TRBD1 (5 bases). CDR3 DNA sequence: TGCAGCGTTCCCGGCAGGGCCTCCTACGAGCAGTACTTC. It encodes CSVPGRASYEQYF.